One and the same sample provided the 25 T cell receptor beta chains below, sequenced in a study of blood T cell repertoires in COVID-19. The table came from immunoSEQ multiplex PCR; TCRdb's copy has only in-frame clones and leaves some out. The sample lists 150,000 to 200,000 clones, 85% to 95% occurring once. What was sequenced was peripheral blood. The receptor source for this set is a man aged 50 to 59 with acute or convalescent COVID-19.

This clone appeared a single time. The V gene is TRBV5-1, the J gene TRBJ2-3; 10 bases line up with TRBD1. V gave up 4 bases and J gave up 4 bases; unmatched junction bases: 6. The CDR3 is made up of 15 amino acids. Per the germline V gene, CDR1 is SGHRS and CDR2 is YFSETQ. CDR3: CASSRDRGFADTQYF. The DNA for the CDR3 is TGCGCCAGCAGCAGGGACAGGGGTTTCGCAGATACGCAGTATTTT.

V gene TRBV28 combines with J gene TRBJ1-4; D may be TRBD1 (6 bases). This CDR3 is 15 amino acids long. Germline V gene sequence: CDR1 MDHEN, CDR2 SYDVKM. V lost 7 bases and J 0 bases, leaving 12 bases between the germline ends. For the CDR3, the DNA is TGTGCCAGCACCATGACAGGAGCAACTAATGAAAAACTGTTTTTT. It is translated as CASTMTGATNEKLFF.

The chain is built from TRBV10-3 and TRBJ1-4, with 8 nucleotides matching TRBD1. The CDR3 runs to 14 residues. The trim removed 6 bases at V and 5 bases at J, leaving 5 bases unmatched. CDR1 is ENHRY and CDR2 is SYGVKD in the germline V gene. CDR3 sequence: CAISPGGGNEKLFF. CDR3 nucleotides: TGTGCCATCAGCCCAGGGGGCGGGAATGAAAAACTGTTTTTT.

V gene TRBV7-3 combines with J gene TRBJ2-2; 9 nucleotides line up with TRBD1. The CDR3 covers 15 residues. The germline V gene encodes CDR1 SGHTA and CDR2 FQGTGA. J lost 6 bases, V lost 5 bases, and 7 bases had no gene match. DNA of the CDR3: TGTGCCAGCAGCCTAGGGGACAGGGATGCCGGGGAGCTGTTTTTT. Its protein is CASSLGDRDAGELFF.

V gene TRBV6-2 or TRBV6-3 combines with J gene TRBJ2-7; possibly TRBD1 for D (5 bases). From germline, CDR1 is MNHEY and CDR2 SVGEGT. The CDR3 spans 16 residues. With 0 bases removed from V and 4 bases from J, the gap between germline ends came to 16 bases. The CDR3 here is CASSYSMGRSSYEQYF. The CDR3 DNA is TGTGCCAGCAGTTACTCGATGGGGCGATCATCATACGAGCAGTACTTC.

This clone has a single count. The CDR3 DNA is TGTGCCAGCACCGGGACTAGCGGTACCTACAATGAGCAGTTCTTC. As protein: CASTGTSGTYNEQFF. The chain couples TRBV7-9 to TRBJ2-1; 11 bases align to TRBD2. Germline loops: CDR1 SEHNR, CDR2 FQNEAQ (reference sequence). Trimming took 7 bases from V and 2 from J; bases not matched to a gene: 4. This CDR3 has 15 amino acids.

CDR3 amino acids: CASSSGQDTEAFF. The CDR3 coding sequence is TGTGCCAGCAGTTCGGGACAGGACACTGAAGCTTTCTTT. The V call is TRBV28, the J call TRBJ1-1; 8 positions agree with TRBD1. The germline V gene has CDR1 MDHEN and CDR2 SYDVKM. The CDR3 loop spans 13 amino acids. The J segment lost 3 bases and the V segment lost 4 bases, leaving 1 base of the junction unmatched.

The rearrangement joins TRBV28 to TRBJ2-7; 9 nucleotides agree with TRBD1. There are 14 residues in the CDR3. Germline assignment: CDR1 MDHEN and CDR2 SYDVKM. The trim removed 8 bases at V and 3 bases at J, leaving 8 bases unmatched. CDR3 sequence: CASFARDRDYEQYF. CDR3 nucleotide sequence: TGTGCCAGCTTCGCCCGGGACAGGGACTACGAGCAGTACTTC.

The rearrangement uses TRBV7-9 and TRBJ2-3, with 9 positions matching TRBD2. CDR1 SEHNR and CDR2 FQNEAQ come from the germline V gene (reference sequence). This CDR3 has 16 amino acids. V gave up 5 bases and J gave up 0 bases; unmatched junction bases: 6. The CDR3 DNA sequence: TGTGCCAGCAGCCATTTTCTAGCGGGGAGCACAGATACGCAGTATTTT. It yields the protein CASSHFLAGSTDTQYF.

The rearrangement links TRBV23-1 to TRBJ1-5; D perhaps matches TRBD1 (6 bases). TRBV23-1 is sorted into the ORF group, with uncertain function. The CDR3 contains 16 residues. Trimming stripped 10 bases from V and 3 bases from J, with 22 bases between. CDR3 DNA sequence: TGCGCCACCGCCAGGACAGAGCTAAGGGACAATCAGCCCCAGCATTTT. It encodes CATARTELRDNQPQHF.

The chain joins TRBV6-2 or TRBV6-3 to TRBJ2-2; D might be TRBD2 (5 bases). Germline V CDR1 and CDR2: MNHEY, SVGEGT. Trimming cost V 4 bases and J 5 bases, with 14 bases left between them. The CDR3 covers 15 residues. CDR3 loop: CASSSGSLGTGELFF. CDR3 bases: TGTGCCAGCAGTTCGGGAAGCCTAGGGACCGGGGAGCTGTTTTTT.

V usage is TRBV27 and J usage is TRBJ2-3, with D possibly TRBD2 on 5 matching bases. With 6 bases removed from V and 1 base from J, the gap between germline ends came to 11 bases. The CDR3 is 14 residues long. CDR1 is MNHEY and CDR2 is SMNVEV in the germline V gene (reference sequence). The CDR3 DNA follows: TGTGCCAGCAGGGCGAGGCGGGGCACAGATACGCAGTATTTT. Translated, it gives CASRARRGTDTQYF.

The CDR3: CASSQDRTSTDTQYF. Here the CDR3 DNA reads TGCGCCAGCAGCCAAGATCGGACTAGCACAGATACGCAGTATTTT. The V gene is TRBV4-1, the J gene TRBJ2-3; possibly TRBD2 for D (5 bases). Trimming removed 0 bases from V and 0 bases from J, with 7 bases in between. CDR1 MGHRA and CDR2 YSYEKL come from the germline V gene. The CDR3 has 15 residues.

The rearrangement joins TRBV7-2 to TRBJ2-2; D is uncertain. Germline V gives CDR1 SGHTA, CDR2 FQGNSA. Trimming stripped 4 bases from V and 4 bases from J, with 7 bases between. This CDR3 spans 13 amino acids. The CDR3 sequence is CASSSDTTGELFF. The CDR3 region has the DNA TGTGCCAGCAGCTCCGACACCACCGGGGAGCTGTTTTTT.

This chain uses TRBV28 with TRBJ1-2, with D uncertain. Trimming left V 6 bases short and J 4 bases short, with 6 bases between. Germline CDR1 and CDR2: MDHEN and SYDVKM. The CDR3 covers 11 residues. The CDR3 is CASSPSYGYTF. CDR3 in DNA: TGTGCCAGCAGCCCCAGCTATGGCTACACCTTC.

This clone was observed once. This chain connects TRBV15 to TRBJ2-3; D is possibly TRBD2 (6 bases). The CDR3 loop spans 13 amino acids. V lost 8 bases and J lost 0, with 9 bases in between. The V gene's germline CDR1 is LNHNV and CDR2 YYDKDF (reference sequence). CDR3 nucleotide sequence: TGTGCCACCCGGGGGATTAGCACAGATACGCAGTATTTT. It translates to CATRGISTDTQYF. The complete variable domain, with remaining parts taken from reference TRBV15 and TRBJ2-3, reads DAMVIQNPRYQVTQFGKPVTLSCSQTLNHNVMYWYQQKSSQAPKLLFHYYDKDFNNEADTPDNFQSRRPNTSFCFLDIRSPGLGDTAMYLCATRGISTDTQYFGPGTRLTVL.

The chain recombines TRBV7-9 with TRBJ1-4; no firm D call. This CDR3 is 14 amino acids long. CDR1 SEHNR and CDR2 FQNEAQ come from the germline V gene (reference sequence). Trimming removed 1 base from V and 7 bases from J, with 10 bases in between. CDR3 bases: TGTGCCAGCAGCTTAGATCTCCGGTTTGAAAAACTGTTTTTT. It encodes CASSLDLRFEKLFF.

This rearrangement joins TRBV2 to TRBJ2-7; tentatively, D is TRBD2 (5 bases). Trimming stripped 10 bases from V and 0 bases from J, with 10 bases between. Germline V CDR1 and CDR2: SNHLY, FYNNEI. The CDR3 loop spans 12 amino acids. CDR3 in amino acids: CAIRRSSYEQYF. Here the CDR3 DNA reads TGTGCCATCCGGAGGAGCTCCTACGAGCAGTACTTC.

This chain joins TRBV7-2 and TRBJ2-5, with D perhaps matching TRBD2 (6 bases). The CDR3 has 14 residues. The germline V gene encodes CDR1 SGHTA and CDR2 FQGNSA. Trimming removed 3 bases at V and 7 bases at J, with 15 bases between. CDR3 sequence (DNA): TGTGCCAGCAGCTTGGGGGGACCCTCTAGGACCCAGTACTTC. Translating it yields CASSLGGPSRTQYF.

The chain has TRBV7-2 and TRBJ2-5; TRBD1 is a possible D gene (5 bases). The CDR3 has 15 amino acids. Germline V gene sequence: CDR1 SGHTA, CDR2 FQGNSA. Trimming stripped 2 bases from V and 3 bases from J, with 13 bases between. This CDR3 reads CASSLRIAGKETQYF. CDR3 coding DNA: TGTGCCAGCAGCTTAAGGATAGCAGGGAAAGAGACCCAGTACTTC.

The chain recombines TRBV19 with TRBJ1-5, with D possibly TRBD1 on 6 matching bases. The V gene lost 8 bases and the J gene lost 0 bases, with 14 bases spanning the gap. Germline loops: CDR1 LNHDA, CDR2 SQIVND (reference sequence). The CDR3 covers 15 residues. Here the CDR3 reads CASVDRKNSNQPQHF. CDR3 DNA sequence: TGTGCCAGTGTTGACAGGAAAAATAGCAATCAGCCCCAGCATTTT.

The V and J genes are TRBV30 and TRBJ1-2; the match to TRBD1 covers 7 bases. The ends lost 3 bases at V and 2 bases at J; junction bases unmatched: 3. CDR1 and CDR2 (germline): GTSNPN, SVGIG (reference sequence). This CDR3 has 13 amino acids. CDR3 coding DNA: TGTGCCTGGAGCCGAGGGGGCAACTATGGCTACACCTTC. Its protein is CAWSRGGNYGYTF.

The gene calls are TRBV6-2 or TRBV6-3 and TRBJ1-1; possibly TRBD1 for D (5 bases). The CDR3 runs 15 residues. The germline CDR1 and CDR2 sequences are MNHEY and SVGEGT. The V end lost 1 base, the J end lost 3 bases, and 12 bases lay between the germline ends. CDR3 sequence: CASSYFPGGYTEAFF. The CDR3 DNA is TGTGCCAGCAGTTACTTCCCGGGGGGATACACTGAAGCTTTCTTT.

The rearrangement uses TRBV6-5 and TRBJ2-3; 7 bases agree with TRBD1. V was clipped by 4 bases and J by 3 bases; unmatched bases: 4. The CDR3 consists of 14 residues. Germline CDR1 reads MNHEY; CDR2 reads SVGAGI. The CDR3, as DNA: TGTGCCAGCAGTTCACAGGGGCGAACAGATACGCAGTATTTT. The encoded protein is CASSSQGRTDTQYF.

V and J are TRBV28 and TRBJ1-5, with D tentatively TRBD1 (5 bases). The CDR3 runs to 12 residues. Germline CDR1 is MDHEN and CDR2 is SYDVKM. Deletions cut 8 bases from V and 7 bases from J, with 12 bases between. This chain's CDR3 is CASGKGFQPQHF. Written as DNA, the CDR3 is TGTGCCAGCGGGAAGGGGTTCCAGCCCCAGCATTTT.